The present T cell receptor (beta chain) was sequenced within a study of T cell responses to AZD1222 COVID-19 vaccine. Study-level results: Following two doses of AZD1222, Spike-specific TCR breadth and depth rose. Dominant at 160-218 and 743-854, vaccine-associated CD4 TCRs also spanned spike.

Regarding this clone: Its antigen is undetermined.

Germline V gene sequence: CDR1 MNHEY, CDR2 SMNVEV (reference sequence). V dropped 0 bases and J dropped 8 bases, with 10 bases sitting between them. CDR3 length: 13 residues. Sequencing used immunoSEQ multiplex PCR; TCRdb keeps in-frame clones, though not all of them. This table has 150,000 to 180,000 clones, roughly 90% appearing once. Sequencing was performed on peripheral blood, taken 28 days after the second AZD1222 dose. This receptor was obtained from an adult who received the AZD1222 COVID-19 vaccine. The rearrangement links TRBV27 to TRBJ1-2; D is possibly TRBD1 (5 bases). CDR3 in amino acids: CASSLSGGRGYTF. The CDR3 DNA follows: TGTGCCAGCAGTTTATCGGGGGGAAGGGGCTACACCTTC.